This TCR beta chain was observed in a study of human T cells and chemical hapten exposure. At the level of the study: On the upper back, patch tests were applied with 0.01% DPC and read at 6 days. Study outcomes and limitations: Donors were affected by alopecia, so their immune reaction might vary from that of healthy individuals.

The sample holds a few counts of this clonotype. The antigen remains unidentified. The time point here: patch test 3, about 24 weeks after DPC sensitization. Noted treatment: therapeutic diphenylcyclopropenone sensitization with weekly scalp DPC. TCRdb reanalysed the RACE reads using MiXCR and keeps one entry per CDR3 protein. Among 180,000 or so distinct CDR3 sequences listed, under 30% were seen once. Specimen: whole blood, collected in connection with sensitization to the hapten diphenylcyclopropenone (DPC). The receptor comes from a woman between 35 and 50 years old with alopecia areata. Some clones in this sample may be carry-over from other donors' samples.

The CDR3, as DNA: TGCAGCGTTGAACGGAACTACGAGCAGTACTTC. Its protein is CSVERNYEQYF. The chain is built from TRBV29-1 and TRBJ2-7; D is unresolved. The CDR3 contains 11 residues. Germline V gene data show CDR1 as SQVTM and CDR2 as ANQGSEA. V was trimmed by 2 bases and J by 3 bases, leaving 5 bases between them.